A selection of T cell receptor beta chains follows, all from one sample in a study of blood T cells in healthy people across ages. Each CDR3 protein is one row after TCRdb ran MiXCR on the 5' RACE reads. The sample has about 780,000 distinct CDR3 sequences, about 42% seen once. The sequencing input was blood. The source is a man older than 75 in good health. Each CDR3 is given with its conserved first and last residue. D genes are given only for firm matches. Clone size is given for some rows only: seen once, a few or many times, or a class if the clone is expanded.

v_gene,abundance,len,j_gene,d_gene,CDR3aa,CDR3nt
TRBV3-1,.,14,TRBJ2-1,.,CASSLKVGNNEQFF,TGTGCCAGCAGCCTGAAGGTAGGAAACAATGAGCAGTTCTTC
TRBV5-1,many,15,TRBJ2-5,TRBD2,CASSLGLAGDETQYF,TGTGCCAGCAGCTTAGGGCTAGCGGGAGACGAGACCCAGTACTTC
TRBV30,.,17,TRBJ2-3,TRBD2,CAWSPRLAVEGEDTQYF,TGTGCCTGGAGTCCCAGACTAGCGGTTGAGGGTGAAGATACGCAGTATTTT
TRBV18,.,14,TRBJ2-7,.,CASSPGQSPYEQYF,TGTGCCAGCTCACCTGGACAGAGCCCCTACGAGCAGTACTTC
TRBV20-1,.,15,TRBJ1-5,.,CSATHVSHSNQPQHF,TGCAGTGCTACCCACGTTTCGCATAGCAATCAGCCCCAGCATTTT
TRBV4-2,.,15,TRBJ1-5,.,CASSQADRSNQPQHF,TGTGCCAGCAGCCAAGCTGACAGGAGCAATCAGCCCCAGCATTTT
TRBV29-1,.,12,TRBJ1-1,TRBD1,CSVTGQYTEAFF,TGCAGCGTTACGGGACAGTACACTGAAGCTTTCTTT
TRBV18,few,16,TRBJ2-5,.,CASSPYVDSQGETQYF,TGTGCCAGCTCACCATATGTAGACTCCCAGGGAGAGACCCAGTACTTC
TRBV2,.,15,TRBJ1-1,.,CASSEVTGTRTEAFF,TGTGCCAGCAGCGAGGTGACAGGTACCCGGACTGAAGCTTTCTTT
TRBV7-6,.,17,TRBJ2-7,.,CASSLGAGLGVSYEQYF,TGTGCCAGCAGCTTAGGAGCAGGGCTTGGAGTTTCCTACGAGCAGTACTTC
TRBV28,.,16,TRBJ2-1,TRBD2,CASSARGAGEDNEQFF,TGTGCCAGCAGTGCCCGAGGGGCGGGAGAGGACAATGAGCAGTTCTTC
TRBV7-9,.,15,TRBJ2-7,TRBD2,CASSSDWTSGTEQYF,TGTGCCAGCAGCTCCGATTGGACTAGCGGCACCGAGCAGTACTTC
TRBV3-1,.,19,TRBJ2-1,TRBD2,CASSRRLAGISQSYNEQFF,TGTGCCAGCAGCCGTCGACTAGCGGGGATATCTCAATCCTACAATGAGCAGTTCTTC
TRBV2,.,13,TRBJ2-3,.,CASSRTKPDTQYF,TGTGCCAGCAGTAGAACGAAACCAGATACGCAGTATTTT